Each of the 26 T cell receptor beta chains below was sequenced from the same sample in a study of beta chain features in type 1 diabetes. Investigators reverse transcribed all isolated RNA, so they sequenced expressed TCRB transcripts. The data were produced by immunoSEQ multiplex PCR, yet TCRdb's version contains in-frame clones alone and is incomplete. The sample lists nearly 700,000 clones; 13% were seen once. For these TCRs, the target antigens are not known. Findings of the study overall: In every one of the four CD4+ subsets, TCRB CDR3s were moderately but significantly shorter in Type 1 diabetes patients.

Sequences were obtained from naive CD4+ T cells from blood. The receptors here all came from a man aged 18 to 35 with type 1 diabetes.

This clone has just a few counts. This rearrangement joins TRBV6-5 to TRBJ2-7; 7 nucleotides agree with TRBD1. Germline values: CDR1 MNHEY, CDR2 SVGAGI. This CDR3 comprises 14 residues. Trimming cost V 5 bases and J 3 bases; bases outside gene matches: 7. The CDR3 DNA is TGTGCCAGCAGTCAACGACAGGGTGGCTACGAGCAGTACTTC. Encoded protein: CASSQRQGGYEQYF.

V gene TRBV29-1 combines with J gene TRBJ2-7; 8 bases agree with TRBD1. The J segment lost 2 bases and the V segment lost 4 bases, leaving 4 bases of the junction unmatched. The V gene's germline CDR1 is SQVTM and CDR2 ANQGSEA. The length of the CDR3 is 13 residues. The CDR3 sequence: CSVGLTGAYEQYF. CDR3 in DNA: TGCAGCGTTGGGTTGACAGGGGCCTACGAGCAGTACTTC.

This clone was picked up a small number of times. Other nucleotide sequences in the sample specify the same CDR3. The rearrangement uses TRBV6-5 and TRBJ1-5; D call uncertain. Germline V gene lookup returns CDR1 MNHEY and CDR2 SVGAGI. This CDR3 is built from 13 residues. Trimming took 2 bases from V and 0 from J, leaving 2 bases between them. CDR3 sequence: CASSYSSNQPQHF. The CDR3 nucleotides read TGTGCCAGCAGTTACAGTAGCAATCAGCCCCAGCATTTT.

This clone has just a few counts. V usage is TRBV2 and J usage is TRBJ1-3, with 7 bases matching TRBD1. The CDR3 loop spans 13 amino acids. V dropped 10 bases and J dropped 4; count of bases not matched to a gene: 7. Germline values: CDR1 SNHLY, CDR2 FYNNEI. DNA of the CDR3: TGTGCCACACAACAGGGGAGCGGAAACACCATATATTTT. This encodes CATQQGSGNTIYF.

This clone was observed a few times. The rearrangement links TRBV30 to TRBJ1-1; no definite D call. V was clipped by 4 bases and J by 7 bases, with 16 bases between them. Germline V gives CDR1 GTSNPN, CDR2 SVGIG (reference sequence). This CDR3 is built from 13 residues. CDR3 loop: CAWNHQARGEAFF. The CDR3 nucleotides are TGTGCCTGGAACCACCAGGCCCGAGGTGAAGCTTTCTTT.

V is TRBV29-1 and J is TRBJ1-2; TRBD1 matches at 9 bases. Unmatched junction bases numbered 3, after V lost 3 bases and J lost 4 bases. Germline-derived CDR1 and CDR2 are SQVTM and ANQGSEA. CDR3 length equals 13 residues. The chain's CDR3 is CSVDGQGTYGYTF. CDR3 nucleotides: TGCAGCGTTGACGGACAGGGGACCTATGGCTACACCTTC.

The J gene is TRBJ1-6, the V gene TRBV28, with 9 bases matching TRBD1. J gave up 9 bases and V 5 bases, and 8 bases lay outside the gene matches. This CDR3 spans 15 amino acids. Germline values: CDR1 MDHEN, CDR2 SYDVKM. This CDR3 reads CASSDPGQGRSPLHF. CDR3 nucleotides: TGTGCCAGCAGTGACCCCGGACAGGGGCGTTCACCCCTCCACTTT. Based on the CDR3 plus reference TRBV28 and TRBJ1-6, the full variable domain is DVKVTQSSRYLVKRTGEKVFLECVQDMDHENMFWYRQDPGLGLRLIYFSYDVKMKEKGDIPEGYSVSREKKERFSLILESASTNQTSMYLCASSDPGQGRSPLHFGNGTRLTVT.

This chain links TRBV5-1 with TRBJ2-1, with a possible D match to TRBD2 (7 bases). V dropped 6 bases and J dropped 2 bases, with 15 bases sitting between them. CDR3 size: 15 residues. Germline CDR1 reads SGHRS; CDR2 reads YFSETQ. The CDR3 DNA reads TGCGCCAGCATACGCGGCGGGGGCCCCTACAATGAGCAGTTCTTC. This sequence encodes CASIRGGGPYNEQFF.

The rearrangement links TRBV19 to TRBJ2-1; D not certain. Germline CDR1 reads LNHDA; CDR2 reads SQIVND (reference sequence). Trimming took off 5 bases at V and 4 bases at J, with 9 bases between the two ends. The CDR3 length is 13 residues. The chain's CDR3 is CASSSQAYNEQFF. CDR3 DNA sequence: TGTGCCAGTAGTTCCCAGGCGTACAATGAGCAGTTCTTC.

This clone was seen more than once but under ten times. The V and J genes are TRBV9 and TRBJ2-5; 8 bases agree with TRBD1. CDR3 length equals 15 residues. V shed 3 bases, J shed 4 bases, and the junction held 8 bases outside the gene matches. Germline V gene lookup returns CDR1 SGDLS and CDR2 YYNGEE. The CDR3 is CASSAQGAAGETQYF. The CDR3 DNA is TGTGCCAGCAGCGCCCAGGGGGCTGCTGGAGAGACCCAGTACTTC.

CDR3 loop: CASSSKDRGGDEQFF. The CDR3 DNA reads TGTGCCAGCAGCTCCAAGGACAGGGGAGGCGATGAGCAGTTCTTC. V and J are TRBV5-4 and TRBJ2-1; TRBD1 agrees at 9 bases. The V segment lost 3 bases and the J segment 8 bases; nucleotides outside the gene matches: 9. Germline CDR1 SGHNT, CDR2 YYREEE (reference sequence). The CDR3 totals 15 residues.

This clone was detected only a few times. The chain is built from TRBV10-3 and TRBJ1-2; D gene unclear. Per germline, CDR1 ENHRY and CDR2 SYGVKD. CDR3 length equals 14 residues. Deletions cut 3 bases from V and 5 bases from J, with 13 bases between. CDR3 in amino acids: CAISDPGSWYGYTF. DNA for the CDR3: TGTGCCATCAGTGATCCCGGCTCGTGGTATGGCTACACCTTC.

In its sample, this clone was seen a few times. This chain uses TRBV6-4 with TRBJ1-2; D is possibly TRBD1 (6 bases). The CDR3 loop spans 15 amino acids. V was trimmed by 3 bases and J by 10 bases, leaving 21 bases between them. From germline, CDR1 is MRHNA and CDR2 SNTAGT. CDR3 DNA sequence: TGTGCCAGCAGTGAGGGGGCCGGGGCAGTTCTACCCTACACCTTC. It is translated as CASSEGAGAVLPYTF.

There are a few counts of this clone. V and J are TRBV5-8 and TRBJ2-1, with TRBD2 matching over 11 bases. This CDR3 has 17 amino acids. With 0 bases clipped from V and 5 bases from J, the junction kept 7 bases outside the gene matches. Germline lookup yields CDR1 SGHTS and CDR2 YDEGEE. CDR3 loop: CASSLGLTLAGDNEQFF. The CDR3 bases are TGTGCCAGCAGCTTGGGCCTCACACTAGCGGGGGACAATGAGCAGTTCTTC. Full variable domain (missing parts from reference TRBV5-8 and TRBJ2-1): EAGVTQSPTHLIKTRGQQATLRCSPISGHTSVYWYQQALGLGLQFLLWYDEGEERNRGNFPPRFSGRQFPNYSSELNVNALELEDSALYLCASSLGLTLAGDNEQFFGPGTRLTVL.

This clone was counted a few times. The chain recombines TRBV7-9 with TRBJ2-2; unclear D gene. The length of the CDR3 is 12 residues. The V gene lost 7 bases and the J gene lost 5 bases, with 8 bases spanning the gap. CDR1 and CDR2 (germline): SEHNR, FQNEAQ (reference sequence). This CDR3 reads CASNTLTGELFF. The CDR3 DNA reads as TGTGCCAGCAACACATTGACCGGGGAGCTGTTTTTT.

The genes are TRBV27 and TRBJ2-5; D is unclear. Trimming stripped 2 bases from V and 5 bases from J, with 12 bases between. The CDR3 sequence is 14 residues long. From germline, CDR1 is MNHEY and CDR2 SMNVEV (reference sequence). DNA for the CDR3: TGTGCCAGCAGTTTAGGGTCAGCCTTGGAGACCCAGTACTTC. This codes for CASSLGSALETQYF.

In this sample, this clone turned up a few times. The CDR3 loop reads CAWSVRGGEQYF. The CDR3 DNA is TGTGCCTGGAGTGTACGGGGAGGAGAGCAGTACTTC. The chain joins TRBV30 to TRBJ2-5; weak D call: TRBD2 (6 bases). The CDR3 runs 12 residues. Per germline, CDR1 GTSNPN and CDR2 SVGIG (reference sequence). Deletions cut 0 bases from V and 11 bases from J, with 13 bases between. Looking up the rest from reference TRBV30 and TRBJ2-5 gives the full variable domain: SQTIHQWPATLVQPVGSPLSLECTVEGTSNPNLYWYRQAAGRGLQLLFYSVGIGQISSEVPQNLSASRPQDRQFILSSKKLLLSDSGFYLCAWSVRGGEQYFGPGTRLLVL.

The V call is TRBV19, the J call TRBJ1-1; D ambiguous. The germline V gene encodes CDR1 LNHDA and CDR2 SQIVND (reference sequence). Trimming cost V 5 bases and J 1 base, with 11 bases left between them. The CDR3 has 14 amino acids. The CDR3 loop reads CASSYRSRNTEAFF. The CDR3 DNA sequence: TGTGCCAGTAGTTACCGGAGTAGGAACACTGAAGCTTTCTTT.

This clone was recorded a few times. The rearrangement links TRBV5-4 to TRBJ2-3, with TRBD2 matching 14 bases. V shed 3 bases and J 3 bases; nucleotides not matched to a gene: 6. Germline CDR1 reads SGHNT; CDR2 reads YYREEE (reference sequence). The CDR3 is 17 residues long. The CDR3 region has the DNA TGTGCCAGCAGCTCGGGACTAGCGGGGGCCGTAACAGATACGCAGTATTTT. Translation: CASSSGLAGAVTDTQYF. Complete variable domain (other parts from reference TRBV5-4 and TRBJ2-3): ETGVTQSPTHLIKTRGQQVTLRCSSQSGHNTVSWYQQALGQGPQFIFQYYREEENGRGNFPPRFSGLQFPNYSSELNVNALELDDSALYLCASSSGLAGAVTDTQYFGPGTRLTVL.

The V gene is TRBV7-2, the J gene TRBJ2-1, with 10 bases aligning to TRBD2. The germline V gene has CDR1 SGHTA and CDR2 FQGNSA. This CDR3 comprises 16 residues. Trimming cost V 0 bases and J 6 bases; bases outside gene matches: 5. The CDR3 DNA reads TGTGCCAGCAGCTTAGCGCCAGCGGGGGGGTTCAATGAGCAGTTCTTC. It encodes CASSLAPAGGFNEQFF.

A few counts support this clone. This chain uses TRBV2 with TRBJ2-7; D perhaps matches TRBD2 (5 bases). CDR3 length: 14 amino acids. Trimming left V 7 bases short and J 5 bases short, with 18 bases between. The germline gives CDR1 SNHLY, CDR2 FYNNEI. The DNA of the CDR3 is TGTGCCAGCAAGCGGACTCCCCCGGCAGACGAGCAGTACTTC. This gives the protein CASKRTPPADEQYF.

The rearrangement links TRBV7-2 to TRBJ1-5; 7 positions agree with TRBD1. CDR1 is SGHTA, CDR2 FQGNSA, per germline. The ends lost 1 base at V and 6 bases at J; junction bases unmatched: 3. The CDR3 has 14 residues. The CDR3 bases are TGTGCCAGCAGCTTAGTAGGGGGCCGTCAGCCCCAGCATTTT. It yields the protein CASSLVGGRQPQHF.

The chain combines TRBV18 with TRBJ2-6; D perhaps matches TRBD1 (6 bases). CDR1 is KGHSH, CDR2 LQKENI, per germline. The CDR3 contains 17 residues. Trimming left V 3 bases short and J 2 bases short, with 14 bases between. CDR3 nucleotide sequence: TGTGCCAGCTCACCCCTGCCAGGGGTGGCTGGGGCCAACGTCCTGACTTTC. Protein: CASSPLPGVAGANVLTF.

This clone was recorded a few times. Other nucleotide sequences in the sample specify the same CDR3. The chain joins TRBV5-1 to TRBJ2-1, with 9 bases fitting TRBD2. The CDR3 extends over 16 amino acids. The germline V gene encodes CDR1 SGHRS and CDR2 YFSETQ. With 1 base clipped from V and 0 bases from J, the junction kept 2 bases outside the gene matches. This CDR3 reads CASSLSGGSSYNEQFF. The CDR3 DNA is TGCGCCAGCAGCTTGAGCGGGGGGAGCTCCTACAATGAGCAGTTCTTC.

This clone was recorded a few times. The chain joins TRBV5-6 to TRBJ1-1; 7 bases map to TRBD1. CDR1 and CDR2 (germline): SGHDT, YYEEEE. This CDR3 is built from 13 residues. Trimming at V came to 5 bases and at J to 7 bases, leaving 8 bases not matched to a gene. The CDR3 is CASRLGTELEAFF. The CDR3 DNA reads TGTGCCAGCAGACTTGGGACAGAACTTGAAGCTTTCTTT.

This clone was seen a handful of times. The gene calls are TRBV9 and TRBJ2-1; 10 bases align to TRBD2. J lost 0 bases, V lost 3 bases, and 3 bases had no gene match. Germline lookup yields CDR1 SGDLS and CDR2 YYNGEE. The CDR3 is 16 amino acids. The DNA for the CDR3 is TGTGCCAGCAGCGATACTAGCGGGACCTCCTACAATGAGCAGTTCTTC. It yields the protein CASSDTSGTSYNEQFF.